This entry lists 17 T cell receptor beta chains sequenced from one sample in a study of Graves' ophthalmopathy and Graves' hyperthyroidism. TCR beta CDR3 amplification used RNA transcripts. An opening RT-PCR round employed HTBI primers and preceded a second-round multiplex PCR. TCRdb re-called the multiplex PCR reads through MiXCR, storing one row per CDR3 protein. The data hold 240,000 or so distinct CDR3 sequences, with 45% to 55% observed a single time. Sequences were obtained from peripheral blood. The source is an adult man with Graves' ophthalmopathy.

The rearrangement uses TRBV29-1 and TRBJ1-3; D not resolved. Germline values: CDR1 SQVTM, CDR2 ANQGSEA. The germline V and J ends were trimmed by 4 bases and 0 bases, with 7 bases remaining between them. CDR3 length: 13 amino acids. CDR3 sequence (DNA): TGCAGCGTTGGGTCGCCCTCTGGAAACACCATATATTTT. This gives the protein CSVGSPSGNTIYF.

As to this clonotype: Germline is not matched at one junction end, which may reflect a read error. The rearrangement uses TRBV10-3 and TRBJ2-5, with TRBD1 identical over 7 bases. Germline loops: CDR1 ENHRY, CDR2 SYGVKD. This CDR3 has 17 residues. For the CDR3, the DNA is TGTGCCAGCAGTTACTCGGCCCATTTAGACAGGGACGAGACCCAGTACTTC. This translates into CASSYSAHLDRDETQYF.

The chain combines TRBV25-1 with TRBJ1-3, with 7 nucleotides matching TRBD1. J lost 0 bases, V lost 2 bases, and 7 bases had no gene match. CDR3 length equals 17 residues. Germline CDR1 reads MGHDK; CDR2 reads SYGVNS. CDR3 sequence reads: CASSETGQSRSGNTIYF. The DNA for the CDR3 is TGTGCCAGCAGTGAAACGGGACAGTCCCGCTCTGGAAACACCATATATTTT.

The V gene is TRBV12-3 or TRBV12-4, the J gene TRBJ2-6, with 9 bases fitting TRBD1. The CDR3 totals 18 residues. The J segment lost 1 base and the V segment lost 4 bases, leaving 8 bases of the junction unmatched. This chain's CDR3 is CASSSGGDRVSGANVLTF. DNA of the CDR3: TGTGCCAGCAGTTCCGGCGGGGACAGGGTATCTGGGGCCAACGTCCTGACTTTC.

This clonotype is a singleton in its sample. This CDR3 reads CASGSLATGELFF. DNA of the CDR3: TGTGCTAGTGGTTCCCTAGCTACCGGGGAGCTGTTTTTT. This rearrangement joins TRBV12-3 or TRBV12-4 to TRBJ2-2; maybe TRBD2 (5 bases). CDR3 length: 13 amino acids.

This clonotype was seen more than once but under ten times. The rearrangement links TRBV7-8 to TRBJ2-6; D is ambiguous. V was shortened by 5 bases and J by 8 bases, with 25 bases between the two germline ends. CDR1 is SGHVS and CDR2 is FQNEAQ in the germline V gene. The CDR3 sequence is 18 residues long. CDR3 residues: CASSPPIGRRNSPNVLTF. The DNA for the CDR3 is TGTGCCAGCAGCCCGCCGATCGGACGGCGGAACTCGCCCAACGTCCTGACTTTC.

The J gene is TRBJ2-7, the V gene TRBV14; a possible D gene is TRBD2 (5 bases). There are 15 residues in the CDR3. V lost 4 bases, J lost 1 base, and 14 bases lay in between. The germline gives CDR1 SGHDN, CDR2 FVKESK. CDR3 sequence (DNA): TGTGCCAGCAGCCCGATTGGCGGGCCATCCTACGAGCAGTACTTC. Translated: CASSPIGGPSYEQYF.

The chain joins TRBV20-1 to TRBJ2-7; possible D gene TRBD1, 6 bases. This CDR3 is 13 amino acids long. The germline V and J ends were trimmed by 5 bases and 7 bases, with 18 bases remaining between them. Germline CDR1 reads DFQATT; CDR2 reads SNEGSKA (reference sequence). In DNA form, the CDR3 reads TGCAGTGCTCGATTACAGGGAACGGGTGAGCAGTACTTC. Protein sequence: CSARLQGTGEQYF.

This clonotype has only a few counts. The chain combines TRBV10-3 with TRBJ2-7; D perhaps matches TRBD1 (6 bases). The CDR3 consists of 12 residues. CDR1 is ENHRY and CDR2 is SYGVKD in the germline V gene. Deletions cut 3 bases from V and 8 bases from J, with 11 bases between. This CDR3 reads CAISDRDKQQYF. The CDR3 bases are TGTGCCATCAGTGACCGGGACAAACAGCAGTACTTC.

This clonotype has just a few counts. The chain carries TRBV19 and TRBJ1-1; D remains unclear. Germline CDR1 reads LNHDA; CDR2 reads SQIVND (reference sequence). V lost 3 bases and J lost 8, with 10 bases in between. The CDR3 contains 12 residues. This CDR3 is CASSIRQLEAFF. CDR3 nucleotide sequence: TGTGCCAGTAGTATTCGACAATTAGAAGCTTTCTTT.

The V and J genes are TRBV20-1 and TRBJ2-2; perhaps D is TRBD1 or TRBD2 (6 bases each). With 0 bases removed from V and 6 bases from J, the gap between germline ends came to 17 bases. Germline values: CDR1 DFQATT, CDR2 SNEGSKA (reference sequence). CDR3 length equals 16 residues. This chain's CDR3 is CSARDAGGGGAGELFF. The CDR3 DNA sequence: TGCAGTGCTAGAGATGCCGGGGGCGGCGGGGCCGGGGAGCTGTTTTTT.

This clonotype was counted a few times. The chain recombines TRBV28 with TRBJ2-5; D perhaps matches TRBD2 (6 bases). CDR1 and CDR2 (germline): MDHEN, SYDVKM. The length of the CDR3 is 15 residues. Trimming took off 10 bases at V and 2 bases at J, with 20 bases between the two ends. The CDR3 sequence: CAILPAGRQQETQYF. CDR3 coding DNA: TGTGCCATCCTCCCGGCGGGGAGGCAGCAAGAGACCCAGTACTTC. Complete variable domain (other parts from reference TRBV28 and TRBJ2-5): DVKVTQSSRYLVKRTGEKVFLECVQDMDHENMFWYRQDPGLGLRLIYFSYDVKMKEKGDIPEGYSVSREKKERFSLILESASTNQTSMYLCAILPAGRQQETQYFGPGTRLLVL.

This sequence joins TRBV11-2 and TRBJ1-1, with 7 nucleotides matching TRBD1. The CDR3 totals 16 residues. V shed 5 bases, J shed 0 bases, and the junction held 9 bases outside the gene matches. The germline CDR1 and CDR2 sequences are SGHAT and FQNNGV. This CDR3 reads CASSEGQILMNTEAFF. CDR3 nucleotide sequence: TGTGCCAGCAGCGAGGGACAGATTCTTATGAACACTGAAGCTTTCTTT.

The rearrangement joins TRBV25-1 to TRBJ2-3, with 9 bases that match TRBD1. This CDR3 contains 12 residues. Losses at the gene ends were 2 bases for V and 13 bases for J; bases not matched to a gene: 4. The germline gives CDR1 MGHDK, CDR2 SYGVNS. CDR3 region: CASSEGRDREYF. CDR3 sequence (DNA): TGTGCCAGCAGTGAAGGCCGGGACAGGGAGTATTTT.

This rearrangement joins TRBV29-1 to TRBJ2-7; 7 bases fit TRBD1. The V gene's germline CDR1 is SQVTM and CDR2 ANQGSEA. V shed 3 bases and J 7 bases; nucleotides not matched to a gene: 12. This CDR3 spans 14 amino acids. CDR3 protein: CSVDHGTALGEQYF. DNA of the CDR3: TGCAGCGTTGACCACGGGACAGCCCTCGGGGAGCAGTACTTC.

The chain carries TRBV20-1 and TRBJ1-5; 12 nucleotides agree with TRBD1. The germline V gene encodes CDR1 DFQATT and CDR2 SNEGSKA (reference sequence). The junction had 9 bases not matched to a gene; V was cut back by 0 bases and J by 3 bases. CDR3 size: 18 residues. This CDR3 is CSAREEGQGAGFNQPQHF. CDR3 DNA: TGCAGTGCTAGAGAGGAGGGACAGGGGGCTGGGTTCAATCAGCCCCAGCATTTT.

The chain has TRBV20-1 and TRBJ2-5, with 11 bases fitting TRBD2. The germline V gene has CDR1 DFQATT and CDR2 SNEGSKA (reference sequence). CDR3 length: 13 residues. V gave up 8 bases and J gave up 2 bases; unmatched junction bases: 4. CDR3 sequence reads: CSLSGGAQETQYF. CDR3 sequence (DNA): TGCAGTCTTAGCGGGGGGGCACAAGAGACCCAGTACTTC.